This T cell receptor beta chain was observed in a study of T cells after yellow fever vaccination. Study results and limitations: Contamination by abundant bulk-population clonotypes could be present in FACS-sorted repertoires. Researchers report a weaker secondary response that nonetheless peaked faster, day 5 versus 15.

This clonotype has more than one count but fewer than ten. What it binds is not known. TCRdb ran MiXCR on the 5' RACE reads and lists one entry per CDR3 protein. The data contain 150,000 to 200,000 distinct CDR3 sequences, about a tenth of them singletons. Germline V lookup: CDR1 SQVTM, CDR2 ANQGSEA. The germline V and J ends were trimmed by 4 bases and 6 bases, with 9 bases remaining between them. The CDR3 consists of 12 residues. The J gene is TRBJ2-2, the V gene TRBV29-1; D remains unclear. Sequenced material: CD8+ T cells sorted from PBMCs, taken 45 days after the yellow fever booster vaccination. The clonotype was recovered from a man younger than 35 who received the YFV17D yellow fever vaccine. The CDR3 sequence is CSVGQLAGELFF. CDR3 DNA sequence: TGCAGCGTTGGTCAACTCGCCGGGGAGCTGTTTTTT.